This T cell receptor (beta chain) was identified in a study of early T cells in non-severe SARS-CoV-2 infection. About the study: Sequencing was performed on bulk RNA from unsorted whole blood, leaving chains unpaired. Findings and limits, study-wide: Matching against VDJdb likely underestimated virus-specific expansions, favoring anti-spike CD8.

Researchers attached unique molecular identifiers to individual cDNA molecules. A single record per CDR3 protein comes from TCRdb applying MiXCR to the 5' RACE reads. The sample holds 35,000 to 55,000 distinct CDR3 sequences, around 23% seen once. A word on this clonotype: Its matching antigen is unknown.

The sequencing here drew on whole blood, taken at baseline. This receptor was obtained from an adult who was a healthcare worker with PCR-confirmed SARS-CoV-2 infection or an uninfected control (not recorded which).

The CDR3 nucleotides read TGTGCCAGCAGGCCCGGGACAGAGCGACTCGAGCAGTACTTC. It yields the protein CASRPGTERLEQYF. The chain is built from TRBV7-2 and TRBJ2-7; 7 positions match TRBD1. The J segment lost 6 bases and the V segment lost 6 bases, leaving 11 bases of the junction unmatched. The germline gives CDR1 SGHTA, CDR2 FQGNSA. The CDR3 sequence is 14 residues long. Looking up the rest from reference TRBV7-2 and TRBJ2-7 gives the full variable domain: GAGVSQSPSNKVTEKGKDVELRCDPISGHTALYWYRQSLGQGLEFLIYFQGNSAPDKSGLPSDRFSAERTGGSVSTLTIQRTQQEDSAVYLCASRPGTERLEQYFGPGTRLTVT.